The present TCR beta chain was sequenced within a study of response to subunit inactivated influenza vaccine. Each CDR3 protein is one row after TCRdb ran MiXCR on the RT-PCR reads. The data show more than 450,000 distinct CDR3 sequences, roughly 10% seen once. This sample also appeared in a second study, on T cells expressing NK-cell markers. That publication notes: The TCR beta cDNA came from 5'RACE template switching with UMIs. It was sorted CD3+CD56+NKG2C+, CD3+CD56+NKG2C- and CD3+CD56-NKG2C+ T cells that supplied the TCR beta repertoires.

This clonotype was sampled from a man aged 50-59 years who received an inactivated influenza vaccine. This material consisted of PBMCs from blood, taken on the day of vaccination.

The chain's CDR3 is CASSQEIIAIRTGELFF. CDR3 nucleotide sequence: TGCGCCAGCAGCCAAGAAATTATAGCTATCAGAACCGGGGAGCTGTTTTTT. The chain carries TRBV4-3 and TRBJ2-2; no reliable D call. V was cut by 0 bases and J by 5 bases, with 16 bases left in between. Germline assignment: CDR1 LGHNA and CDR2 YSLEER. This CDR3 has 17 amino acids.